A selection of T cell receptor beta chains follows, all from one sample in a study of Ad26.COV2.S vaccination and SARS-CoV-2 variants. TCRdb's copy holds only in-frame clones and misses some; the assay was immunoSEQ multiplex PCR. The sample gives around 400,000 clones, 80% to 95% of which show up once; 9% to 15% is in the top ten. Sequencing was performed on peripheral blood, taken in a trial of Ad26.COV2.S vaccine versus placebo. The receptors were sampled from a person between 18 and 59 years old who received the Ad26.COV2.S COVID-19 vaccine or a placebo. CDR3s include the opening cysteine and the closing phenylalanine or tryptophan. The order of the fields is CDR3 protein, CDR3 DNA, J gene, clone size, D gene, V gene. D genes are given only for firm matches. Not all rows give a size; the values are once, few, many and, for expanded clones, a class.

cdr3_aa: CAISESTGSDEKLFF
cdr3_nt: TGTGCCATCAGTGAGTCGACGGGAAGCGATGAAAAACTGTTTTTT
j_call: TRBJ1-4
clone_size: .
d_call: .
v_call: TRBV10-3

cdr3_aa: CASSQDRGELGEKLFF
cdr3_nt: TGTGCCAGCAGCCAAGATCGGGGCGAGTTAGGCGAAAAACTGTTTTTT
j_call: TRBJ1-4
clone_size: once
d_call: .
v_call: TRBV3-1/TRBV3-2

cdr3_aa: CASLGVGVYGYTF
cdr3_nt: TGTGCCAGCCTCGGGGTAGGGGTCTATGGCTACACCTTC
j_call: TRBJ1-2
clone_size: .
d_call: .
v_call: TRBV2

cdr3_aa: CASSLGGSVNTEAFF
cdr3_nt: TGTGCCAGCAGCTTAGGGGGCAGTGTGAACACTGAAGCTTTCTTT
j_call: TRBJ1-1
clone_size: .
d_call: .
v_call: TRBV7-2

cdr3_aa: CASGLERPPADF
cdr3_nt: TGTGCTAGTGGTTTGGAGAGACCCCCTGCGGACTTC
j_call: TRBJ2-7
clone_size: .
d_call: .
v_call: TRBV12-5

cdr3_aa: CASRALRQGESSYEQYF
cdr3_nt: TGTGCCAGCCGAGCCCTCCGACAGGGGGAATCTTCCTACGAGCAGTACTTC
j_call: TRBJ2-7
clone_size: once
d_call: TRBD1
v_call: TRBV27

cdr3_aa: CASSQAGDLYYEQYF
cdr3_nt: TGCGCCAGCAGCCAAGCGGGAGATCTGTACTACGAGCAGTACTTC
j_call: TRBJ2-7
clone_size: .
d_call: .
v_call: TRBV4-3

cdr3_aa: CATSDSYDYRGTSYNEQFF
cdr3_nt: TGTGCCACCAGTGATTCATATGACTACAGGGGAACGTCCTACAATGAGCAGTTCTTC
j_call: TRBJ2-1
clone_size: .
d_call: TRBD1
v_call: TRBV24-1

cdr3_aa: CASSFVDRYEQYF
cdr3_nt: TGTGCCAGCAGCTTTGTCGACCGATACGAGCAGTACTTC
j_call: TRBJ2-7
clone_size: .
d_call: .
v_call: TRBV5-6

cdr3_aa: CASSMGGPGTGELFF
cdr3_nt: TGTGCCAGCAGTATGGGGGGGCCTGGCACCGGGGAGCTGTTTTTT
j_call: TRBJ2-2
clone_size: .
d_call: .
v_call: TRBV2